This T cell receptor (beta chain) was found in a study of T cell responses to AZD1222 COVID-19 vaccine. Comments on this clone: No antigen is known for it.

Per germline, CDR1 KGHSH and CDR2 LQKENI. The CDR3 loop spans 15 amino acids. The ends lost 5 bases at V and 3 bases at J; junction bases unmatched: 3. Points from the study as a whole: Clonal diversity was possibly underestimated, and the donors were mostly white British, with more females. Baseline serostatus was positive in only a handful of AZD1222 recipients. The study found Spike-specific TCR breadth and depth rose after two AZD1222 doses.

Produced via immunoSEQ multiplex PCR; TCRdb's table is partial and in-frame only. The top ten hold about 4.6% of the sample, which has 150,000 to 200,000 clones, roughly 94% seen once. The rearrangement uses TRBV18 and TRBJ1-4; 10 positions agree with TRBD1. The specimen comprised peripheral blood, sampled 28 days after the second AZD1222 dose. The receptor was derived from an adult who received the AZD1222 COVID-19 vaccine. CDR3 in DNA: TGTGCCAGCTCATGGACAGGGGGAGCTAATGAAAAACTGTTTTTT. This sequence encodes CASSWTGGANEKLFF.